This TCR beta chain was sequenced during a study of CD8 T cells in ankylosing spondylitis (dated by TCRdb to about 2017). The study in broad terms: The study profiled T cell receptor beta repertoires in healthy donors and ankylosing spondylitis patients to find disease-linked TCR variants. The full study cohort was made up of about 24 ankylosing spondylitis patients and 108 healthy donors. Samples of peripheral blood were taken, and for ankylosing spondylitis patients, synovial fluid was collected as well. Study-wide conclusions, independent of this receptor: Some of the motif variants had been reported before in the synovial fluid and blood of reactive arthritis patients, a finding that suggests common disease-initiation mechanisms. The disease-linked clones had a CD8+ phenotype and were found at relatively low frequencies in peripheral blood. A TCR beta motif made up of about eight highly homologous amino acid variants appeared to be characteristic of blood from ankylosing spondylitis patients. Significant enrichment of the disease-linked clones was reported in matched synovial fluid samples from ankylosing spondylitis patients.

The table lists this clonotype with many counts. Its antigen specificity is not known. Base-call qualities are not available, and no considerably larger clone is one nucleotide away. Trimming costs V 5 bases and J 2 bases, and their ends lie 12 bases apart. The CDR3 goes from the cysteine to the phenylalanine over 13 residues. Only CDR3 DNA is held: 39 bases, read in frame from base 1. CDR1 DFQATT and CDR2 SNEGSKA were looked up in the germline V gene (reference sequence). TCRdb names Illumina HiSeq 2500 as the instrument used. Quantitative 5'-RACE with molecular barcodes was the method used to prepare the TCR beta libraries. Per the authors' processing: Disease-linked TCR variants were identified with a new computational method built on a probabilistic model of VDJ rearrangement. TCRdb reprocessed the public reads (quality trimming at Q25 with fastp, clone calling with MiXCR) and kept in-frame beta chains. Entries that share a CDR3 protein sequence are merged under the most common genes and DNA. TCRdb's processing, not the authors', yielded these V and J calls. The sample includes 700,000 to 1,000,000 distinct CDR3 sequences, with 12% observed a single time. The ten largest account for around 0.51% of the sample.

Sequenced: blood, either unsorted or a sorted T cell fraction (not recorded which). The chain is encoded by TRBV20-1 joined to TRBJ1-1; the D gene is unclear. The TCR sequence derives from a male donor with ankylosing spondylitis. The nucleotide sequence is TGCAGTGCTCCCCCGACAATTAACACTGAAGCTTTCTTT. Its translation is CSAPPTINTEAFF.